This is a list of T cell receptor beta chains from one sample in a study of blood T cell repertoires in COVID-19. Data came from immunoSEQ multiplex PCR; TCRdb stores just in-frame clones and leaves some out. There are about 290,000 clones in the sample; 75% to 90% occur only once, and around 2.9% lies in the top ten. Sequencing was carried out using peripheral blood. The receptor set was obtained from a woman in her twenties or thirties with active or convalescent COVID-19. Each CDR3 is given with its conserved first and last residue.

J	V	CDR3
TRBJ1-1	TRBV19	CASSIEWRLNTEAFF
TRBJ2-1	TRBV28	CASSWARGGEQFF
TRBJ2-2	TRBV3-1/TRBV3-2	CASSQGTLNRVTGELFF
TRBJ2-5	TRBV27	CASSPLAASWETQYF
TRBJ2-6	TRBV4-3	CASSPPGTGTGANVLTF
TRBJ1-2	TRBV19	CASNRALIYGYTF
TRBJ2-5	TRBV4-3	CASSQDRGFQETQYF
TRBJ2-3	TRBV4-3	CASSQDGLGTSGDTQYF
TRBJ1-2	TRBV19	CASSIARQTPGNYGYTF
TRBJ2-2	TRBV5-6	CASSTLGDWNTGELFF
TRBJ1-3	TRBV4-3	CASSQDEAVSATRLF
TRBJ2-2	TRBV6-2/TRBV6-3	CASSPGTDTGELFF
TRBJ2-3	TRBV5-4	CASSLGLASGGGDTQYF
TRBJ1-2	TRBV30	CAWSVPAEAKYYTF
TRBJ2-6	TRBV15	CATSTVTGANVLTF
TRBJ2-2	TRBV4-2	CASSQLLAGGRTGELFF
TRBJ2-1	TRBV5-8	CASSPGTGGSNEQFF
TRBJ1-6	TRBV27	CASRAGGSFGSPLHF
TRBJ1-6	TRBV6-2/TRBV6-3	CASSYGRVSPLHF
TRBJ2-5	TRBV29-1	CSVEGQGVSETQYF
TRBJ1-4	TRBV19	CASSRGQGNEKLFF
TRBJ2-1	TRBV7-3	CASSPMAGASYNEQFF
TRBJ1-6	TRBV27	CASRNRGLNSPLHF
TRBJ1-4	TRBV30	CAWSPGTGEKLFF
TRBJ2-7	TRBV6-4	CASSDSSRGGADGEYEQYF
TRBJ1-2	TRBV9	CASSRDRANYGYTF
TRBJ1-2	TRBV28	CASRPTGGYGYTF
TRBJ2-7	TRBV10-2	CASRTSGGFYEQYF
TRBJ1-1	TRBV19	CASSTRDSLNTEAFF
TRBJ1-6	TRBV14	CASSQVGGSSYNSPLHF
TRBJ2-5	TRBV9	CASSASGGPGETQYF
TRBJ1-5	TRBV30	CAWSARRTGLSNQPQHF
TRBJ2-1	TRBV7-8	CASSRRTGTYNEQFF
TRBJ1-3	TRBV3-1/TRBV3-2	CASSSFTRGQGVYTIYF
TRBJ2-3	TRBV6-6	CASSLQGGLDTQYF
TRBJ2-7	TRBV4-3	CASSQGLGLAGGTYEQYF
TRBJ1-1	TRBV9	CASSVATANTEAFF
TRBJ1-2	TRBV19	CASGTGGSGYTF
TRBJ1-1	TRBV2	CASSDRENTEAFF
TRBJ2-5	TRBV10-3	CAISETSRETQYF
TRBJ2-5	TRBV3-1/TRBV3-2	CASSHKWTGGQETQYF
TRBJ2-7	TRBV5-1	CASSLDRRAYEQYF
TRBJ2-5	TRBV6-5	CASKEGGQETQYF
TRBJ1-1	TRBV28	CASRTGSMNTEAFF
TRBJ2-3	TRBV3-1/TRBV3-2	CASSQDPIAGWHADTQYF